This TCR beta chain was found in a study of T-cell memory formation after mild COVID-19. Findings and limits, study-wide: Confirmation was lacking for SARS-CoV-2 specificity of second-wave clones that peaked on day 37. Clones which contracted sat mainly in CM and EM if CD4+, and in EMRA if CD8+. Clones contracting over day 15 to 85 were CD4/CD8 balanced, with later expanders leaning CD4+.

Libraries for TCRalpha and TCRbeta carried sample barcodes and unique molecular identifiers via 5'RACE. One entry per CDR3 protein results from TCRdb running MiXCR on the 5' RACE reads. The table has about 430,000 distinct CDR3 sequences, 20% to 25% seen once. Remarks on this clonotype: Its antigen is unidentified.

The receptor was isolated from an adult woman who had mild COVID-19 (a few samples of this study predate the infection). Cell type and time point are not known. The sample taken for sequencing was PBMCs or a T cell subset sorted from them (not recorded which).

The CDR3 loop reads CASSPGQFDEQYF. The CDR3, as DNA: TGTGCCAGCAGTCCAGGACAGTTCGACGAGCAGTACTTC. The rearrangement links TRBV5-4 to TRBJ2-7, with a tentative D call TRBD1 (6 bases). The V and J ends lost 5 bases and 5 bases respectively, with 14 bases between them. The germline gives CDR1 SGHNT, CDR2 YYREEE (reference sequence). The CDR3 has 13 residues.